This TCR beta chain derives from a study of shared clonotypes between healthy human individuals. Regarding the study as a whole: Clonotypes that were shared across a handful of donors made up 4.5% to 5% of naive CD4 clonotypes. When compared with the clonotypes that were shared by all four sorted-subset donors, the non-shared clonotypes turned out to have lower generation probabilities.

As regards this clone: Its antigen remains unknown.

Each cell subset's genomic DNA was divided evenly among several immunoSEQ plates. TCRdb's copy holds only in-frame clones and misses some; the assay was immunoSEQ multiplex PCR. Of 600,000 to 750,000 clones in the sample, 90% were seen once. CDR1 SGHTA and CDR2 FQGNSA come from the germline V gene. This CDR3 comprises 16 residues. Trimming cost V 1 base and J 8 bases; bases outside gene matches: 5. The sequence was obtained from a man aged 18-30 years in good health. Some clones in this sample may be carry-over from other donors' samples. The chain recombines TRBV7-2 with TRBJ2-1; TRBD2 agrees at 13 bases. The specimen sequenced was memory CD8+ T cells from PBMCs. Subset meaning: CD45RO+ cells pooled with CCR7-negative TemRA cells. The CDR3 is CASSLEGLAGRYEQFF. CDR3 coding DNA: TGTGCCAGCAGCTTAGAGGGACTAGCGGGACGGTATGAGCAGTTCTTC.